A selection of T cell receptor beta chains follows, all from one sample in a study of cytomegalovirus exposure and HLA in healthy donors. Repertoires were generated with immunoSEQ multiplex PCR, while TCRdb's copy carries only in-frame clones and drops some. The repertoire consists of 90,000 or so clones, with 96% occurring once and the leading ten covering 0.78%. What was sequenced was PBMCs. The receptor set was obtained from a man in his late teens or twenties in good health and CMV-seronegative. Each CDR3 is given with its conserved first and last residue.

j_gene	v_gene	CDR3aa
TRBJ1-1	TRBV7-2	CASSVNRALNTEAFF
TRBJ2-5	TRBV7-7	CASSYRDQETQYF
TRBJ2-1	TRBV29-1	CSVAELSSYNEQFF
TRBJ2-1	TRBV5-4	CASSLRWTSGIRNEQFF
TRBJ1-2	TRBV7-9	CASSRGGYGPAMDYGYTF
TRBJ1-2	TRBV7-2	CASSRDRNYGYTF
TRBJ2-1	TRBV7-8	CASSVNIAGGFYNEQFF
TRBJ2-7	TRBV6-6	CASQGDGPTEQYF
TRBJ2-5	TRBV6-6	CASSRGTPYQETQYF
TRBJ2-7	TRBV6-5	CASRTGMHEQYF
TRBJ1-2	TRBV5-1	CASSLEFGSANYGYTF
TRBJ1-1	TRBV7-3	CASSPGGGGTEAFF
TRBJ1-1	TRBV18	CASSRIQGYTEAFF
TRBJ1-1	TRBV11-2	CASSLSGVDTEAFF
TRBJ1-2	TRBV18	CASSPDRDYGYTF